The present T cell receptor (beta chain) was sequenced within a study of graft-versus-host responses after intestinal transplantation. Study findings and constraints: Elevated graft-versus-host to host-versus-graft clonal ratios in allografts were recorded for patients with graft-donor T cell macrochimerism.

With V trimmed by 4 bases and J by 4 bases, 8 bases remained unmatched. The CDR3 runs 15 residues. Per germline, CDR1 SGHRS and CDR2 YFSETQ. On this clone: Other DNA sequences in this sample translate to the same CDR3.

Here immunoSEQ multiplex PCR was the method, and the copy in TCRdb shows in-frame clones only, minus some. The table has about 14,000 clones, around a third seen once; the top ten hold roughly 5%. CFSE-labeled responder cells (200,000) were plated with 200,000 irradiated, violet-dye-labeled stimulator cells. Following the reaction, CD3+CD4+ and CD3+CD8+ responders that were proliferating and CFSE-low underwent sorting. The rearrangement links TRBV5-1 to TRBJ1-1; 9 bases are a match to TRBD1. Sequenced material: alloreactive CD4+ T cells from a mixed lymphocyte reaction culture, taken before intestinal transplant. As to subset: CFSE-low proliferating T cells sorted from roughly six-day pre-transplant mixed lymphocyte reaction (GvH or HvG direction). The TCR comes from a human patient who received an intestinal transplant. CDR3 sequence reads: CASSRRQGGVTEAFF. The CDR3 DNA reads TGCGCCAGCAGCCGGAGACAGGGGGGTGTCACTGAAGCTTTCTTT.